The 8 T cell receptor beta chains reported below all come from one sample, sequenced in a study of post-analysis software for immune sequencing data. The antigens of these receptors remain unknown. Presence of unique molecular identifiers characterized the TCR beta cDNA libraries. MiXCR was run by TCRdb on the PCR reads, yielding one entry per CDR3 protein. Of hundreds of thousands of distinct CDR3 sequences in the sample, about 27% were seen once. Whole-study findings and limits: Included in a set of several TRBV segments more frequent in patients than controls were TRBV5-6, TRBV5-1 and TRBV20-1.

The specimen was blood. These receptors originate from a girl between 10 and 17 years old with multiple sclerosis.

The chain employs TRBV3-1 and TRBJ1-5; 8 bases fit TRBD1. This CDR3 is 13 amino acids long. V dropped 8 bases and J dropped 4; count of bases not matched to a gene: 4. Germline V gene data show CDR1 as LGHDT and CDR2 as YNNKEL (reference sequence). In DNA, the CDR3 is TGTGCCAGCGCCCAGGGGGCGAATCAGCCCCAGCATTTT. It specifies CASAQGANQPQHF.

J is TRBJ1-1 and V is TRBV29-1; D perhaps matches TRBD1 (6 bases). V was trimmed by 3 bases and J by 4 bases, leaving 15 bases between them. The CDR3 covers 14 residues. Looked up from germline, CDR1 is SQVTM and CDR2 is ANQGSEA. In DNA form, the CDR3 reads TGCAGCGTTGAGGGTAGGGGGGGGGTCACTGAAGCTTTCTTT. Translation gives CSVEGRGGVTEAFF. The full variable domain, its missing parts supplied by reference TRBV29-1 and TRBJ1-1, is SAVISQKPSRDICQRGTSLTIQCQVDSQVTMMFWYRQQPGQSLTLIATANQGSEATYESGFVIDKFPISRPNLTFSTLTVSNMSPEDSSIYLCSVEGRGGVTEAFFGQGTRLTVV.

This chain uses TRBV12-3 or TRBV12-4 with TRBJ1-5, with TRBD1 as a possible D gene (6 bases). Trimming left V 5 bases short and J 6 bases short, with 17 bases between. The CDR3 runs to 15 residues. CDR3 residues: CASSPIQGIGQPQHF. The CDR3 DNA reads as TGTGCCAGCAGTCCCATTCAGGGGATTGGTCAGCCCCAGCATTTT.

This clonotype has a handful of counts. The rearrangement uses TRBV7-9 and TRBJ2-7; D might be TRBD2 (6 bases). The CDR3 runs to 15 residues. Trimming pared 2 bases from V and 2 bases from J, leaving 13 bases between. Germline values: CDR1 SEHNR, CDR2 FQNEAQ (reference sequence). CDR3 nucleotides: TGTGCCAGCAGCTTAAGGGAGGAAGGCACCTACGAGCAGTACTTC. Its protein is CASSLREEGTYEQYF.

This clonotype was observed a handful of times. The CDR3 loop reads CASSPQQGAEQYF. DNA of the CDR3: TGTGCCAGCTCACCCCAACAGGGGGCCGAGCAGTACTTC. The rearrangement joins TRBV18 to TRBJ2-7; 9 positions match TRBD1. V shed 3 bases and J 6 bases; nucleotides not matched to a gene: 3. This CDR3 region has 13 residues. Looked up from germline, CDR1 is KGHSH and CDR2 is LQKENI.

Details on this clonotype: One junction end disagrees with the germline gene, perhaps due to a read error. The CDR3: CAGSLGKITEAFF. As DNA, the CDR3 is TGTGCCGGCAGCTTAGGAAAGATAACTGAAGCTTTCTTT. The genes are TRBV7-2 and TRBJ1-1; D not resolved. CDR1 and CDR2 from the germline V gene are SGHTA and FQGNSA. This CDR3 is 13 amino acids long. Combining the CDR3 with reference TRBV7-2 and TRBJ1-1 gives the whole variable domain GAGVSQSPSNKVTEKGKDVELRCDPISGHTALYWYRQSLGQGLEFLIYFQGNSAPDKSGLPSDRFSAERTGGSVSTLTIQRTQQEDSAVYLCAGSLGKITEAFFGQGTRLTVV.

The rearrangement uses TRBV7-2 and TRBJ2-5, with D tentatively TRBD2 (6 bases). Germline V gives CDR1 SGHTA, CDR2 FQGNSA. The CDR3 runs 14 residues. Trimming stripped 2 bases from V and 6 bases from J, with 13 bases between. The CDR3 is CASSLTSRGQTQYF. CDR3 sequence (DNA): TGTGCCAGCAGCTTAACTAGCCGAGGGCAGACCCAGTACTTC.

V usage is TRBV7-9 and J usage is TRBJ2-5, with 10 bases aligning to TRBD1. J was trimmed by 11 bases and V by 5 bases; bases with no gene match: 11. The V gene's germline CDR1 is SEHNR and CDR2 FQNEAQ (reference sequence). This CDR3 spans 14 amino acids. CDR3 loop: CASSPRDRGIVQYF. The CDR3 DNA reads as TGTGCCAGCAGCCCCCGGGACAGGGGTATAGTGCAGTACTTC. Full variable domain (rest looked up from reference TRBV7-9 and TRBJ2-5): DTGVSQNPRHKITKRGQNVTFRCDPISEHNRLYWYRQTLGQGPEFLTYFQNEAQLEKSRLLSDRFSAERPKGSFSTLEIQRTEQGDSAMYLCASSPRDRGIVQYFGPGTRLLVL.